The text below deals with one T cell receptor beta chain. Its antigen is still unknown. This record belongs to a study of blood T cells in healthy people across ages. Primed by a sample-barcoded 5' primer and a J-beta primer mix, a second PCR proceeded for roughly 6 to 12 cycles. Researchers report that a template-switch adaptor with 12 random nucleotides tagged each cDNA molecule. TCRdb passed the 5' RACE reads through MiXCR, listing each CDR3 protein once. The sample carries around 780,000 distinct CDR3 sequences, about 56% recorded once. Study-level findings and limits: A roughly linear fall in TCR beta diversity per million T cells was seen with increasing age. Unknown donor CMV status possibly confounded expanded clonotype changes.

The CDR3 covers 14 residues. Germline assignment: CDR1 DFQATT and CDR2 SNEGSKA (reference sequence). The junction had 5 bases not matched to a gene; V was cut back by 3 bases and J by 3 bases. The V and J genes are TRBV20-1 and TRBJ2-5; TRBD2 aligns across 9 bases. The sequence derives from a man aged 35 to 55 in good health. The sample taken for sequencing was blood. CDR3 loop: CSARGRLAEETQYF. In DNA, the CDR3 is TGCAGTGCTAGGGGGAGACTAGCGGAAGAGACCCAGTACTTC.